The 31 T cell receptor beta chains given below trace back to one sample, sequenced in a study of blood T cell repertoires in COVID-19. Clones were sequenced by immunoSEQ multiplex PCR, and TCRdb holds only the in-frame ones, with some missing. Among 410,000 or so clones listed, about 89% were seen once. Sequencing was done on a sample of peripheral blood. These receptors came from a woman in her thirties or forties with COVID-19, enrolled during active disease.

The chain recombines TRBV7-3 with TRBJ2-3, with 9 bases identical to TRBD2. The CDR3 length is 17 residues. The germline CDR1 and CDR2 sequences are SGHTA and FQGTGA. J gave up 1 base and V 0 bases, and 5 bases lay outside the gene matches. CDR3 residues: CASSLTQGGGGTDTQYF. CDR3 in DNA: TGTGCCAGCAGCTTAACGCAGGGCGGGGGGGGCACAGATACGCAGTATTTT.

The chain combines TRBV5-6 with TRBJ1-1; 10 bases are shared with TRBD1. Losses at the gene ends were 2 bases for V and 5 bases for J; bases not matched to a gene: 12. CDR3 length: 17 amino acids. Germline CDR1 SGHDT, CDR2 YYEEEE. Here the CDR3 DNA reads TGTGCCAGCAGCTTTTTGTCGGGCGGGACAGGGGTTACTGAAGCTTTCTTT. Its translation is CASSFLSGGTGVTEAFF.

V gene TRBV6-5 combines with J gene TRBJ2-3, with D unresolved. The length of the CDR3 is 11 residues. Trimming took off 4 bases at V and 5 bases at J, with 4 bases between the two ends. Per the germline V gene, CDR1 is MNHEY and CDR2 is SVGAGI. CDR3 DNA sequence: TGTGCCAGCAGTTCTATAGATACGCAGTATTTT. Translation gives CASSSIDTQYF.

The genes are TRBV27 and TRBJ2-7; the match to TRBD1 covers 7 bases. CDR3 length: 16 amino acids. The V gene's germline CDR1 is MNHEY and CDR2 SMNVEV (reference sequence). Trimming cost V 4 bases and J 3 bases; bases outside gene matches: 12. The CDR3 protein is CASSSTPGQTHYEQYF. CDR3 bases: TGTGCCAGCAGTTCCACACCGGGACAGACTCACTACGAGCAGTACTTC.

The rearrangement uses TRBV11-3 and TRBJ2-1; the match to TRBD2 covers 13 bases. Per the germline V gene, CDR1 is SGHNT and CDR2 is YENEEA. The V gene end was trimmed by 5 bases and the J gene end by 4 bases; junction bases not matched to a gene: 2. The CDR3 is 15 residues long. CDR3 sequence reads: CASSGGLAGYNEQFF. DNA of the CDR3: TGTGCCAGCAGCGGGGGACTAGCGGGATACAATGAGCAGTTCTTC. Full variable domain (missing parts from reference TRBV11-3 and TRBJ2-1): EAGVVQSPRYKIIEKKQPVAFWCNPISGHNTLYWYLQNLGQGPELLIRYENEEAVDDSQLPKDRFSAERLKGVDSTLKIQPAELGDSAVYLCASSGGLAGYNEQFFGPGTRLTVL.

The V call is TRBV5-1, the J call TRBJ2-1, with D possibly matching TRBD1 (6 bases). Germline assignment: CDR1 SGHRS and CDR2 YFSETQ. V lost 0 bases and J 4 bases, leaving 11 bases between the germline ends. The CDR3 totals 15 residues. The CDR3 nucleotides read TGCGCCAGCAGCTTGGAGGGGGACGATTACAATGAGCAGTTCTTC. Protein product: CASSLEGDDYNEQFF. Combining the CDR3 with reference TRBV5-1 and TRBJ2-1 gives the whole variable domain KAGVTQTPRYLIKTRGQQVTLSCSPISGHRSVSWYQQTPGQGLQFLFEYFSETQRNKGNFPGRFSGRQFSNSRSEMNVSTLELGDSALYLCASSLEGDDYNEQFFGPGTRLTVL.

This chain uses TRBV7-2 with TRBJ2-7, with a weak D call TRBD1 (5 bases). The CDR3 is 12 amino acids. Trimming pared 5 bases from V and 5 bases from J, leaving 10 bases between. Germline V gene data show CDR1 as SGHTA and CDR2 as FQGNSA. The CDR3 DNA reads as TGTGCCAGCAGCAGAATACAGGACGAGCAGTACTTC. Translation: CASSRIQDEQYF.

This clone was counted only a few times. This chain links TRBV28 with TRBJ2-2; D unclear. Germline CDR1 is MDHEN and CDR2 is SYDVKM. Trimming left V 4 bases short and J 7 bases short, with 13 bases between. The CDR3 length is 14 residues. The CDR3 loop is CASSSAPRSGELFF. In nucleotides, the CDR3 is TGTGCCAGCAGTTCAGCCCCAAGGAGCGGGGAGCTGTTTTTT.

CDR3 residues: CASSTVTNTEAFF. The CDR3 region has the DNA TGTGCCAGCAGCACAGTAACGAACACTGAAGCTTTCTTT. The chain carries TRBV5-4 and TRBJ1-1; unclear D gene. This CDR3 comprises 13 residues. CDR1 SGHNT and CDR2 YYREEE come from the germline V gene (reference sequence). The V end lost 4 bases, the J end lost 1 base, and 8 bases lay between the germline ends.

The V and J genes are TRBV13 and TRBJ1-2; D call uncertain. V shed 4 bases and J shed 4 bases, with 16 bases lying between them. CDR3 length: 15 amino acids. In germline, CDR1 is PRHDT, CDR2 FYEKMQ (reference sequence). DNA of the CDR3: TGTGCCAGCAGCTCACCCCCGACTCCGGGCTATGGCTACACCTTC. Residues: CASSSPPTPGYGYTF.

J is TRBJ1-1 and V is TRBV28; D is possibly TRBD1 (5 bases). This CDR3 is built from 13 residues. The V gene's germline CDR1 is MDHEN and CDR2 SYDVKM. V was shortened by 6 bases and J by 4 bases, with 12 bases between the two germline ends. The DNA of the CDR3 is TGTGCCAGCAGCCCGGGGGAGACCACTGAAGCTTTCTTT. It encodes CASSPGETTEAFF.

The chain recombines TRBV7-2 with TRBJ1-5, with D perhaps matching TRBD1 (6 bases). Germline loops: CDR1 SGHTA, CDR2 FQGNSA. Trimming took 2 bases from V and 4 from J, leaving 9 bases between them. This CDR3 has 14 residues. The CDR3 loop reads CASSLRTENQPQHF. In DNA form, the CDR3 reads TGTGCCAGCAGCTTAAGGACAGAGAATCAGCCCCAGCATTTT.

The chain combines TRBV3-1 (or the pseudogene TRBV3-2) with TRBJ1-1; D unclear. There are 14 residues in the CDR3. From germline, CDR1 is LGHDT and CDR2 YNNKEL (reference sequence). V lost 3 bases, J lost 1 base, and 9 bases lay in between. The CDR3 DNA is TGTGCCAGCAGCCATCAACAGTCGAACACTGAAGCTTTCTTT. Residues: CASSHQQSNTEAFF.

The rearrangement uses TRBV5-1 and TRBJ2-1; 7 bases fit TRBD1. V lost 0 bases to trimming and J lost 3 bases; unmatched junction nucleotides: 3. This CDR3 is built from 15 residues. From germline, CDR1 is SGHRS and CDR2 YFSETQ. The CDR3 bases are TGCGCCAGCAGCTTGGAGGGGGCCTTCTACAATGAGCAGTTCTTC. It yields the protein CASSLEGAFYNEQFF. Full variable domain (missing parts from reference TRBV5-1 and TRBJ2-1): KAGVTQTPRYLIKTRGQQVTLSCSPISGHRSVSWYQQTPGQGLQFLFEYFSETQRNKGNFPGRFSGRQFSNSRSEMNVSTLELGDSALYLCASSLEGAFYNEQFFGPGTRLTVL.

This chain joins TRBV28 and TRBJ1-2; no clear D. The V gene lost 6 bases and the J gene lost 8 bases, with 16 bases spanning the gap. This CDR3 contains 13 residues. CDR1 and CDR2 (germline): MDHEN, SYDVKM. Here the CDR3 reads CASSLLGGWGYTF. The CDR3 DNA sequence: TGTGCCAGCAGCCTATTAGGAGGGTGGGGCTACACCTTC.

The gene calls are TRBV29-1 and TRBJ1-1, with TRBD1 matching over 9 bases. V lost 6 bases, J lost 4 bases, and 6 bases stayed unmatched. The CDR3 totals 13 residues. CDR1 and CDR2 (germline): SQVTM, ANQGSEA. CDR3 nucleotides: TGCAGCGTCTCACAGGGGGCTCCCACTGAAGCTTTCTTT. Its protein is CSVSQGAPTEAFF.

In its sample, this clone was seen a few times. This sequence joins TRBV27 and TRBJ1-5, with 7 bases that match TRBD1. Germline-derived CDR1 and CDR2 are MNHEY and SMNVEV (reference sequence). Losses at the gene ends were 6 bases for V and 7 bases for J; bases not matched to a gene: 9. This CDR3 spans 14 amino acids. CDR3: CASSLTGIHQPQHF. The CDR3 DNA reads as TGTGCCAGCAGCCTGACAGGGATCCACCAGCCCCAGCATTTT.

The chain couples TRBV30 to TRBJ1-6, with D possibly matching TRBD1 (6 bases). In germline, CDR1 is GTSNPN, CDR2 SVGIG (reference sequence). This CDR3 region has 13 residues. The V gene lost 3 bases and the J gene lost 8 bases, with 11 bases spanning the gap. The CDR3 bases are TGTGCCTGGAGGGAACAGGGTGATTCACCCCTCCACTTT. Protein: CAWREQGDSPLHF.

The gene calls are TRBV11-2 and TRBJ2-1; 9 bases match TRBD2. CDR3 length equals 18 residues. The V segment lost 1 base and the J segment 5 bases; nucleotides outside the gene matches: 12. Germline V gene lookup returns CDR1 SGHAT and CDR2 FQNNGV. CDR3 region: CASSLGRGGGARDNEQFF. The CDR3 nucleotides are TGTGCCAGCAGCTTAGGGCGCGGCGGGGGGGCGAGAGACAATGAGCAGTTCTTC.

CDR3 sequence (DNA): TGTGCCAGCAGTTTTGTCGTCGGGGACAGGGGAATTAATTCACCCCTCCACTTT. This translates into CASSFVVGDRGINSPLHF. The J gene is TRBJ1-6, the V gene TRBV27, with 10 bases matching TRBD1. Germline V lookup: CDR1 MNHEY, CDR2 SMNVEV (reference sequence). This CDR3 is built from 18 residues. J was trimmed by 6 bases and V by 3 bases; bases with no gene match: 11.

This chain links TRBV29-1 with TRBJ1-3, with a tentative D call TRBD1 (5 bases). Germline V gene lookup returns CDR1 SQVTM and CDR2 ANQGSEA. This CDR3 has 14 amino acids. With 7 bases removed from V and 4 bases from J, the gap between germline ends came to 17 bases. CDR3 region: CSACRGTAGNTIYF. The CDR3, as DNA: TGCAGCGCCTGCCGGGGGACCGCCGGAAACACCATATATTTT.

A single count supports this clone. The chain uses TRBV30 and TRBJ1-1; 7 bases align to TRBD1. With 4 bases clipped from V and 1 base from J, the junction kept 9 bases outside the gene matches. Germline V gives CDR1 GTSNPN, CDR2 SVGIG (reference sequence). This CDR3 has 15 amino acids. DNA for the CDR3: TGTGCCTGGAAGATCGGGAAGGGGGCGAACACTGAAGCTTTCTTT. It codes for CAWKIGKGANTEAFF.

This clone came up once. This rearrangement joins TRBV6-5 to TRBJ2-5, with D maybe TRBD1 (5 bases). This CDR3 comprises 13 residues. Germline loops: CDR1 MNHEY, CDR2 SVGAGI. V was pared by 7 bases and J by 5 bases, with 14 bases between. The CDR3 reads CASTLAGSETQYF. The CDR3, as DNA: TGTGCCAGCACCTTAGCAGGGTCCGAGACCCAGTACTTC.

This clone was found a few times. The chain has TRBV18 and TRBJ2-3; TRBD2 agrees at 7 bases. CDR3 length: 16 residues. V shed 1 base, J shed 1 base, and the junction held 5 bases outside the gene matches. Germline CDR1 and CDR2: KGHSH and LQKENI. Written as DNA, the CDR3 is TGTGCCAGCTCACCACTCGGGGGGACGGGCACAGATACGCAGTATTTT. Translated: CASSPLGGTGTDTQYF.

The chain carries TRBV3-1 (or the pseudogene TRBV3-2) and TRBJ2-2; 11 bases agree with TRBD2. J lost 1 base, V lost 3 bases, and 1 base had no gene match. The germline V gene encodes CDR1 LGHDT and CDR2 YNNKEL (reference sequence). This CDR3 has 16 amino acids. This chain's CDR3 is CASSHSGGVNTGELFF. In nucleotides, the CDR3 is TGTGCCAGCAGCCATAGCGGGGGGGTGAACACCGGGGAGCTGTTTTTT.

The chain uses TRBV10-3 and TRBJ2-7; D call uncertain. This CDR3 is 14 amino acids long. V was clipped by 0 bases and J by 2 bases, with 8 bases between them. From germline, CDR1 is ENHRY and CDR2 SYGVKD. The CDR3 is CAISESSGTYEQYF. The DNA of the CDR3 is TGTGCCATCAGTGAGTCGTCAGGAACCTACGAGCAGTACTTC.

The genes are TRBV7-9 and TRBJ2-7; tentatively, D is TRBD1 (6 bases). CDR3 length equals 17 residues. V was cut by 10 bases and J by 0 bases, with 25 bases left in between. Germline-derived CDR1 and CDR2 are SEHNR and FQNEAQ (reference sequence). Here the CDR3 reads CAISSSSGQRSSYEQYF. The DNA of the CDR3 is TGTGCCATCTCCTCCTCTTCTGGACAGAGAAGCTCCTACGAGCAGTACTTC.

The rearrangement uses TRBV7-3 and TRBJ1-1, with unresolved D. The CDR3 is made up of 13 amino acids. Germline CDR1 SGHTA, CDR2 FQGTGA. V lost 5 bases and J lost 11, with 18 bases in between. The CDR3 spells CASSQTGEGWAFF. CDR3 in DNA: TGTGCCAGCAGCCAAACCGGGGAGGGATGGGCTTTCTTT.

This chain joins TRBV15 and TRBJ1-5, with D possibly TRBD1 on 5 matching bases. The germline V and J ends were trimmed by 2 bases and 5 bases, with 10 bases remaining between them. CDR3 length: 14 residues. Germline-derived CDR1 and CDR2 are LNHNV and YYDKDF (reference sequence). CDR3 residues: CATSRKQEYQPQHF. The CDR3 DNA follows: TGTGCCACCAGCAGAAAACAGGAATATCAGCCCCAGCATTTT.

Only one count was recorded for this clone. The genes are TRBV19 and TRBJ2-1, with 14 nucleotides matching TRBD2. Trimming took 3 bases from V and 5 from J; bases not matched to a gene: 6. The CDR3 sequence is 17 residues long. The germline V gene has CDR1 LNHDA and CDR2 SQIVND (reference sequence). The CDR3 region has the DNA TGTGCCAGTAGTATGGGGACTAGCGGGAGAACCCACAATGAGCAGTTCTTC. Its protein product is CASSMGTSGRTHNEQFF.

The chain combines TRBV6-5 with TRBJ1-6, with a weak D call TRBD1 (6 bases). The CDR3 spans 14 residues. The V and J ends lost 2 bases and 10 bases respectively, with 12 bases between them. CDR1 is MNHEY and CDR2 is SVGAGI in the germline V gene. CDR3 protein: CASSYRGRESPLHF. DNA of the CDR3: TGTGCCAGCAGTTACAGGGGGAGGGAGTCACCCCTCCACTTT.